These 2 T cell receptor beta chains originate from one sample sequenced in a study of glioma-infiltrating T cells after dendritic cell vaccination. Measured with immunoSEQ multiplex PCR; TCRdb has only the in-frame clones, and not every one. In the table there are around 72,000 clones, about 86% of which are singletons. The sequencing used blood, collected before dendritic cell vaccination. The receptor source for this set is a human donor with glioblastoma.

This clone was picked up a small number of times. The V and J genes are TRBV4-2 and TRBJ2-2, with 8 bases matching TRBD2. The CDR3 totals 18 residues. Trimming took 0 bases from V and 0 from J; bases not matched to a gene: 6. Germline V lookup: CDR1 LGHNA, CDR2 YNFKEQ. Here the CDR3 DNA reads TGTGCCAGCAGCCAAGAAAGTGCACTAGCGGCGAACACCGGGGAGCTGTTTTTT. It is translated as CASSQESALAANTGELFF.

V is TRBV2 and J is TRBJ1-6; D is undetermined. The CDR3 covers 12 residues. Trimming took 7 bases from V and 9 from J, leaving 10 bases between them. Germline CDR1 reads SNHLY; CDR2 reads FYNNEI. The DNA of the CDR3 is TGTGCCAGCACTACGGGATTTTCACCCCTCCACTTT. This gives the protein CASTTGFSPLHF. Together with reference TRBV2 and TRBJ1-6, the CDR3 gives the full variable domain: EPEVTQTPSHQVTQMGQEVILRCVPISNHLYFYWYRQILGQKVEFLVSFYNNEISEKSEIFDDQFSVERPDGSNFTLKIRSTKLEDSAMYFCASTTGFSPLHFGNGTRLTVT.